This record covers a single T cell receptor beta chain. CDR3 size: 15 residues. The V end lost 0 bases, the J end lost 3 bases, and 10 bases lay between the germline ends. Germline V lookup: CDR1 SGDLS, CDR2 YYNGEE. The data are from a study of regulatory T cells in long-lasting Graves disease. Specified time point: newly diagnosed GD, antithyroid drugs for less than 3 months. RNA extracted from PBMCs served as the sequencing template. EDTA tubes collected nine milliliters of peripheral blood. Construction of the TCR beta libraries employed iRepertoire HTBI primers in conjunction with Arm-PCR of CDR3 regions. TCRdb reprocessed the multiplex PCR reads with MiXCR, giving one entry per CDR3 protein. Among around 500,000 distinct CDR3 sequences listed, around 16% were seen once. These same records also appear under a second study, on T cells in Graves' hyperthyroidism and ophthalmopathy.

This TCR came from a woman aged 35-60 years with Graves disease. The sequencing here drew on peripheral blood mononuclear cells (PBMCs), taken at new diagnosis, from a patient treated with antithyroid drugs. The chain is built from TRBV9 and TRBJ2-1, with D tentatively TRBD2 (7 bases). The CDR3 reads CASSVGGGYYNEQFF. The CDR3 nucleotides are TGTGCCAGCAGCGTAGGGGGGGGCTACTACAATGAGCAGTTCTTC.